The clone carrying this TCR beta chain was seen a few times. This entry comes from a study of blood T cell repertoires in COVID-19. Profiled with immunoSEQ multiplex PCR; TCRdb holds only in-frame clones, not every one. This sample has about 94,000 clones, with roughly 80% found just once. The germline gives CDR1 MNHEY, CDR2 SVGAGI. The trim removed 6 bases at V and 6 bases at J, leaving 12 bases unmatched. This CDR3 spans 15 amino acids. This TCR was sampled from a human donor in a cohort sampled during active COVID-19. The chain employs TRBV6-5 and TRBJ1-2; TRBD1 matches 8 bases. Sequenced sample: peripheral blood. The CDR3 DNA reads TGTGCCAGCAGGAGCACGTCCCAGGGGGCTCATGGCTACACCTTC. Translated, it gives CASRSTSQGAHGYTF.